Following are 10 T cell receptor beta chains from one sample sequenced in a study of cytomegalovirus exposure and HLA in healthy donors. Primers: 60 Vbeta forward and 13 Jbeta reverse. TCRdb's copy holds only in-frame clones and misses some; the assay was immunoSEQ multiplex PCR. Of around 150,000 clones in the sample, roughly 82% were seen once. Sequencing used PBMCs. The receptors derive from a man aged 45 to 65 in good health and CMV-seropositive.

The V gene is TRBV14, the J gene TRBJ2-7; 10 nucleotides line up with TRBD1. The CDR3 is 15 residues long. Germline CDR1 is SGHDN and CDR2 is FVKESK. J gave up 5 bases and V 1 base, and 5 bases lay outside the gene matches. The CDR3 bases are TGTGCCAGCAGCCAAGCGGGACAGGGGAACCACGAGCAGTACTTC. It is translated as CASSQAGQGNHEQYF.

The J gene is TRBJ1-2, the V gene TRBV19, with 9 positions matching TRBD1. Germline CDR1 is LNHDA and CDR2 is SQIVND (reference sequence). The CDR3 length is 13 residues. J was trimmed by 10 bases and V by 5 bases; bases with no gene match: 8. CDR3 amino acids: CASSPNRGRDYTF. In DNA, the CDR3 is TGTGCCAGTAGTCCAAACAGGGGGCGCGACTACACCTTC.

The chain links TRBV11-2 to TRBJ2-7; perhaps TRBD2 as D (5 bases). This CDR3 is built from 14 residues. Trimming removed 3 bases at V and 0 bases at J, with 9 bases between. CDR1 is SGHAT and CDR2 is FQNNGV in the germline V gene. CDR3 nucleotides: TGTGCCAGCAGCTTGGCGGGTCTCTCCTACGAGCAGTACTTC. This encodes CASSLAGLSYEQYF.

The V call is TRBV28, the J call TRBJ1-4; unclear D gene. Looked up from germline, CDR1 is MDHEN and CDR2 is SYDVKM. Trimming took off 3 bases at V and 0 bases at J, with 2 bases between the two ends. CDR3 length: 13 amino acids. The CDR3 bases are TGTGCCAGCAGTTTCTCAACTAATGAAAAACTGTTTTTT. It codes for CASSFSTNEKLFF.

The CDR3 region is CASRLDSNQPQHF. In nucleotides, the CDR3 is TGTGCCAGTAGATTAGATAGCAATCAGCCCCAGCATTTT. V gene TRBV19 combines with J gene TRBJ1-5, with D hard to call. The CDR3 covers 13 residues. The germline V gene encodes CDR1 LNHDA and CDR2 SQIVND (reference sequence). V lost 6 bases and J lost 0, with 6 bases in between.

In its sample, this clone was seen once. The genes are TRBV28 and TRBJ2-7; a possible D gene is TRBD1 (6 bases). V gave up 3 bases and J gave up 0 bases, with 12 bases separating them. The CDR3 runs 15 residues. The germline gives CDR1 MDHEN, CDR2 SYDVKM. The CDR3 spells CASSFPGEGSYEQYF. The CDR3 DNA sequence: TGTGCCAGCAGTTTCCCAGGGGAAGGCTCCTACGAGCAGTACTTC.

The chain uses TRBV5-1 and TRBJ2-7; 7 bases are shared with TRBD2. The CDR3 is 16 amino acids. CDR1 is SGHRS and CDR2 is YFSETQ in the germline V gene. V lost 3 bases to trimming and J lost 3 bases; unmatched junction nucleotides: 12. This CDR3 reads CASSSGRLAENYEQYF. In nucleotides, the CDR3 is TGCGCCAGCAGCTCTGGGCGGCTAGCGGAGAACTACGAGCAGTACTTC.

CDR3 nucleotide sequence: TGTGCCAGCAGTTACTCCCAGGGAGGGGTTTATGACTATGGCTACACCTTC. It yields the protein CASSYSQGGVYDYGYTF. The rearrangement uses TRBV6-7 and TRBJ1-2, with D tentatively TRBD1 (5 bases). TRBV6-7 is filed as an ORF, its function uncertain. This CDR3 is 17 amino acids long. Between the trimmed V and J ends, which lost 0 bases and 3 bases, there was a span of 17 bases.

The chain has TRBV28 and TRBJ2-1; 12 bases align to TRBD1. The trim removed 7 bases at V and 5 bases at J, leaving 9 bases unmatched. The CDR3 sequence is 16 residues long. CDR1 and CDR2 (germline): MDHEN, SYDVKM. The DNA of the CDR3 is TGTGCCAGCATCGCTTGGGGGACAGGGGGCAACAATGAGCAGTTCTTC. Its protein is CASIAWGTGGNNEQFF.

V gene TRBV7-2 combines with J gene TRBJ1-1; 10 bases are a match to TRBD1. The CDR3 totals 17 residues. The germline gives CDR1 SGHTA, CDR2 FQGNSA. Germline trimming cut 1 base from V and 2 bases from J; bases unmatched to any gene: 7. As DNA, the CDR3 is TGTGCCAGCAGCTTAGGTGGGACAGGGGCAGGTAACACTGAAGCTTTCTTT. Its protein product is CASSLGGTGAGNTEAFF.